This T cell receptor beta chain came from a study of cytomegalovirus exposure and HLA in healthy donors (dated by TCRdb to the late 2010s). With regard to the full study: An earlier analysis of 587 of the donors reported more than 250 Gb of sequence data and about 100 million unique TCR beta sequences from 150 million to 200 million T cells. An early release that covered roughly 600 HLA-typed donors contained approximately 300 gigabases of sequencing data and around 80 million unique TCR sequences. Among the roughly 390 genotyped donors, approximately 77% belonged to the genetic ancestry cluster associated with self-reported Caucasian donors. The study aimed to test whether signatures of past pathogen exposure could be identified by cataloging public T cell receptors. Using immunosequencing, the study profiled T cell repertoires from about 610 subjects and related those repertoires to cytomegalovirus serostatus. In addition to the first cohort of around 670 subjects, a separate validation cohort of 120 different subjects was used. High-throughput TCR immunosequencing, statistical association of individual TCRs with disease status, and machine learning were combined to predict cytomegalovirus infection status. To study patterns of TCR occurrence, a later analysis re-analyzed previously published TCR beta repertoires from 600 to 750 donors and added high-resolution HLA genotyping. In the later analysis, no new phenotypic data were used to find candidate immune exposures; instead, reliance was placed on TCR beta sequences and their occurrence across donors. An earlier analysis of fewer than 750 of the donors used high-throughput TCR beta sequencing to judge whether each TCR beta V gene segment behaved as functional or pseudogenic. Donor age, sex, ethnicity and CMV serostatus were collected together with the repertoire data. Genome-wide SNP genotypes for about 65% of the 666 donors were used in a later genetic analysis, which treated that subset as a discovery cohort. Every repertoire in the discovery cohort had been generated on one and the same sequencing platform. HLA typing included class I and class II loci at four-digit resolution. The number of typed donors differed by locus: about 620-630 for A, B, C, DRB1 and DQB1; 500 to 550 for DQA1; 606 for DPA1; and around 490 for DPB1. Several DR-DQ haplotypes were treated as single units for association and clustering because of strong linkage in the cohort. Across around 400 genotyped donors of the cohort, an average of roughly 250,000 unique TCR beta nucleotide sequences per donor were sequenced, and around 20% of those sequences were non-productive. General findings and caveats noted by the study authors: Because the 87-base-pair reads could not distinguish some IMGT-functional V segments, including TRBV6-2 and TRBV6-3, those segments were excluded. In a later analysis, several top co-occurrence clusters were reported to appear linked to parvovirus B19, influenza, CMV and Epstein-Barr virus. HLA typing was unavailable for some donors at each locus, so association tests used only the typed subset. A later analysis associated about 18,000 TCR beta sequences with specific HLA alleles at a false discovery rate of 0.05. A few of the identified cytomegalovirus-associated TCR beta chains were confirmed in vitro to be specific for cytomegalovirus antigens. Most TCR sequences were seen in very few donors, while some public TCRs were found in many individuals. When HLA alleles, especially DR and DQ, strongly co-occurred, attributing TCR associations to individual alleles was difficult. Only TCR beta chains were sequenced in this cohort, and the absence of alpha or paired-chain data limited detectable features. Compared with the approximately 670-donor mean, donors in an Asian-associated ancestry cluster had fewer N-insertions in productive TCRs, according to a later genetic analysis. The study gave a list of under 200 TCR beta chains associated with cytomegalovirus. In a later analysis, HLA-associated TCR beta chains showed more clonal expansion and lower generation probabilities than non-associated chains that were equally common. An association between a missense DCLRE1C variant and V-gene and J-gene trimming of TCR beta chains was found in a later genetic analysis and replicated in an independent cohort. In a later analysis, TCR association rates were found to vary across HLA loci, with the most associated TCRs seen for DRB1 alleles and the fewest for HLA-C alleles. Linkage disequilibrium might explain the correlated functional status among segregating V segments, but an unknown experimental factor could not be excluded. A group of highly shared sequence variants was considered likely to be a technical artifact of the sequencing pipeline. For the cohort, immune exposure information was limited to CMV serostatus. The presence/absence analyses assumed that sequencing depth was roughly uniform across donors, and that assumption may not be true. An earlier analysis of around 540 of the donors showed that most TCR beta V segments appeared in productive rearrangements either about 87% or about 30% of the time, which broadly matched IMGT annotations. In both the original and validation cohorts, the classifier was reported to diagnose cytomegalovirus status with high specificity and sensitivity. In a later analysis, most CMV-associated TCR beta chains were found to appear HLA-restricted, with HLA associations seemingly driven largely by CMV exposure. A further reported finding was that TCR beta sequences accurately predicted the HLA-A and HLA-B alleles for most subjects in the first cohort. According to the authors, the approach could potentially be generalized to other disease states and immunological phenotypes. Because counts were too low, more than 15 rarely observed V segments, including chromosome 9 orphons, were left out of the earlier analysis of some 640 of the donors.

Trimming removed 3 bases from V and 4 bases from J, leaving 22 bases between the germline ends. CDR1 and CDR2 were assigned from the germline V gene as MGHRA and YSYEKL. Inclusive of the bounding cysteine and phenylalanine, the CDR3 is 17 residues long. Kept here is only the CDR3 DNA, which spans 51 bases and is read in frame from base 1. The library came from the immunoSEQ multiplex PCR assay. For the multiplex PCR, a mixture combining 60 forward primers for TCR Vbeta segments and 13 reverse primers for TCR Jbeta segments was used. The CDR3 region of rearranged TCR beta genes was amplified from genomic DNA by a multiplex PCR assay. On the Illumina HiSeq System, the amplified TCR beta libraries were sequenced as 87-base-pair reads. Per the authors' processing: In a later analysis, tens of millions of unique TCR beta chains were counted across the 500 to 850 repertoires, and roughly 11 million of these chains were shared by at least two donors. Raw reads were error-corrected and collapsed into unique sequences by a nearest-neighbor algorithm in which closely related sequences were merged to remove PCR and sequencing errors. V, D and J gene segments were assigned by aligning CDR3 sequences to IMGT reference sequences. For a sequence to be retained, a match of at least six nucleotides to both a V gene segment and a J gene segment was required. A rearrangement counted as productive if the CDR3 had no stop codons and remained in frame with V and J, and every other rearrangement counted as non-productive. Following IMGT convention, CDR3 was defined as the stretch from the second conserved V-encoded cysteine up to the conserved J-encoded phenylalanine. In an earlier analysis of around 570 of the donors, sequences lacking an unambiguous match to a single V gene segment were excluded. An earlier analysis of a few hundred of the donors called V segments functional above 56.7% productive rearrangements and segregating when the between-donor standard deviation exceeded 5%. A statistical classification framework was built to diagnose cytomegalovirus status from the catalog of TCR beta chain sequences. A later analysis assigned V and J genes by comparing TCR nucleotide sequences with IMGT/GENE-DB human TR gene sequences. Using the TCRdist pipeline, a later analysis assigned CDR3 sequences along with most-parsimonious VDJ recombination scenarios. In a later analysis, each TCR beta chain was defined by its CDR3 amino acid sequence together with its V-gene family, and reads lacking a unique V-gene family were excluded. A later analysis removed 592 highly shared, low-generation-probability nucleotide sequences to deal with suspected cross-contamination and a sequencing artifact. In a later analysis, a clonal expansion index was calculated for each public chain from normalized within-repertoire ranks of inferred template counts. Generation probabilities in a later analysis came from a VDJ recombination model fitted to out-of-frame rearrangements, and those results were checked against IGoR. In a later analysis, TCR-TCR, TCR-HLA and TCR-CMV co-occurrence was scored with hypergeometric tests, and a repertoire-size bias correction was applied to TCR pairs. False discovery rates were estimated in a later analysis by permuting HLA or CMV assignments 20 times. In a later analysis, co-occurring TCRs were grouped using DBSCAN, with TCRdist sequence similarity added in when clustering inside HLA-allele-positive subsets. Co-occurrence clustering excluded repertoires with fewer than 30,000 or more than 120,000 public chains, plus five with anomalous nucleotide sharing. As stored in TCRdb, this immuneACCESS dataset retains in-frame rearrangements with V and J assigned. A fraction of the clones does not appear; measured against another copy, unresolved V genes explain less than half of the discrepancy, and the remainder lacks a known reason. V, J and clone size are taken as reported in that table, and D and trimming were inferred from the DNA itself. Recorded for this sample are 150,000 to 200,000 clones; roughly 79% of them occurred a single time. In total, the top ten clones hold roughly 9.7% of the sample.

The cohort comprised some 700 healthy bone marrow donors. Cohort members were all nominally healthy when sampled, although unrecorded immune exposures were likely present. The donor tested CMV seropositive, placing the donor among the 289 seropositive members of the cohort. Every donor gave a peripheral blood sample, and the peripheral blood mononuclear cells from that sample were used for TCR beta sequencing. Genomic DNA extraction from the blood cell samples was performed with the Qiagen DNeasy Blood Extraction Kit. There are a few counts of this clone. The antigen it recognizes is unknown. Per-nucleotide qualities are absent, and no much larger clonotype sits a single base away.

This TCR came from a man aged 18 to 30 in good health and CMV-seropositive. The sample taken for sequencing was PBMCs. The rearranged segments are TRBV4-1 and TRBJ2-7; the D region possibly corresponds to TRBD1 (8 bases align). The CDR3 protein: CASSQDFRTGRVYEQYF. Here is the DNA: TGCGCCAGCAGCCAGGACTTTAGGACAGGGAGGGTTTACGAGCAGTACTTC.